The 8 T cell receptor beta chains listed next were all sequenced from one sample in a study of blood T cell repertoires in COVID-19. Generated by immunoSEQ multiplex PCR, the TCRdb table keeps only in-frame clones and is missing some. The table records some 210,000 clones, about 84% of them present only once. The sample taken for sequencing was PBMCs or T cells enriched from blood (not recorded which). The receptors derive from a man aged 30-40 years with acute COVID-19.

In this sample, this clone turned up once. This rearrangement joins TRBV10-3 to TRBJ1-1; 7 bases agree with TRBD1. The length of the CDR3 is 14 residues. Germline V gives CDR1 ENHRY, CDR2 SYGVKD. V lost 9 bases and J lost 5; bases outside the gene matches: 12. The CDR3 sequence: CAISISGGSTEAFF. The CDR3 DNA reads TGTGCCATTTCTATCTCAGGGGGATCGACTGAAGCTTTCTTT.

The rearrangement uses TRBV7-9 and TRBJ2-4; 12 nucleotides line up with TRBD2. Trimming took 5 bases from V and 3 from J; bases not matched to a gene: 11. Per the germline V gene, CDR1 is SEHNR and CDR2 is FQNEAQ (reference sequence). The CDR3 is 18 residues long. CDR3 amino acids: CASSPPLAGGPGKNIQYF. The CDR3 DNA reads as TGTGCCAGCAGCCCCCCCCTAGCGGGGGGGCCAGGCAAAAACATTCAGTACTTC.

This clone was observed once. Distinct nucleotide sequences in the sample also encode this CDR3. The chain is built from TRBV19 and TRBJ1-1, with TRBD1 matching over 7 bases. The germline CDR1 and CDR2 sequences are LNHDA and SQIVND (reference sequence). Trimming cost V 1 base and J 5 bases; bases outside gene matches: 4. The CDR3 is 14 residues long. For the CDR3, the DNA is TGTGCCAGTAGTATAGCAGGGGGAGGTACTGAAGCTTTCTTT. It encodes CASSIAGGGTEAFF.

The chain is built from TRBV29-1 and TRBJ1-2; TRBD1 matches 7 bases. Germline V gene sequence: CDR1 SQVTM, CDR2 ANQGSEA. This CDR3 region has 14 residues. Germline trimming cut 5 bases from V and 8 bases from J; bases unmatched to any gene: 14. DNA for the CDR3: TGCAGCGTTTCTCCCGACAGGGTAGCTGCCGGCTACACCTTC. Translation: CSVSPDRVAAGYTF.

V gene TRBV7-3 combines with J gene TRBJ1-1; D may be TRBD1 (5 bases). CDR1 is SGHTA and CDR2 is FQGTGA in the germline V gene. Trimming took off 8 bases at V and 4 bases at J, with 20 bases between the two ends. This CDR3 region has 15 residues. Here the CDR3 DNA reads TGTGCCAGCCTTCCGACCGCCACCCAGGGCACTGAAGCTTTCTTT. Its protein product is CASLPTATQGTEAFF.

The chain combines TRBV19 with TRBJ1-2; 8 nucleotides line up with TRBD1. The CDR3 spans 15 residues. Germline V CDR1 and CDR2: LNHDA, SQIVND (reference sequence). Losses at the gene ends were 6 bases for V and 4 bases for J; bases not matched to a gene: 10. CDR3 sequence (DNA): TGTGCCAGTAGGACGACAGGGGTAGTAGTCTATGGCTACACCTTC. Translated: CASRTTGVVVYGYTF.

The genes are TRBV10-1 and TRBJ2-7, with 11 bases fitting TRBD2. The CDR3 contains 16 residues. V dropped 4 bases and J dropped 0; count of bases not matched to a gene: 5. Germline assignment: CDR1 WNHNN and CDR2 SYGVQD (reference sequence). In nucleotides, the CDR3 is TGCGCCAGCAGTGGGCTAGCGGGGGGTCCCTCCTACGAGCAGTACTTC. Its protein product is CASSGLAGGPSYEQYF.

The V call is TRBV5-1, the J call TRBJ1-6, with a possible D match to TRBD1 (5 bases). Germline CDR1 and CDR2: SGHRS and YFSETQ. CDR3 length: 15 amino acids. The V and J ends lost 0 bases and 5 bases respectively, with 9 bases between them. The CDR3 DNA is TGCGCCAGCAGCTTGGGCGGGGCGGATAATTCACCCCTCCACTTT. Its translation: CASSLGGADNSPLHF. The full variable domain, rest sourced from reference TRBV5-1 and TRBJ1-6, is KAGVTQTPRYLIKTRGQQVTLSCSPISGHRSVSWYQQTPGQGLQFLFEYFSETQRNKGNFPGRFSGRQFSNSRSEMNVSTLELGDSALYLCASSLGGADNSPLHFGNGTRLTVT.